This TCR beta chain was identified in a study of siplizumab effects on memory and regulatory T cells. Findings and caveats of the study: Contribution to the alloresponse seemed major for naive T cells, which also seemed more diverse than memory cells. In the presence of siplizumab, alloreactive sequences traceable to unstimulated CD4+ memory cells were significantly reduced. Proliferating CD4+ or CD8+ clones, roughly 75-95% of them, lacked an assignable naive or memory phenotype. Poor capture below about 10^-5 frequency left most alloreactive clones unmapped to unstimulated subsets.

On this clone: The antigen is undetermined.

Clones were read by immunoSEQ multiplex PCR, and TCRdb kept only the in-frame ones, dropping some. The profile shows approximately 60,000 clones, around three quarters of them singletons. Sequenced: memory CD4+ T cells sorted from blood. This sequence was found in a human donor in good health.

CDR3 amino acids: CASNRREASYGYTF. Here the CDR3 DNA reads TGCGCCAGCAACCGAAGGGAGGCAAGTTATGGCTACACCTTC. The rearrangement links TRBV5-1 to TRBJ1-2; D unclear. The CDR3 has 14 residues. V shed 6 bases and J shed 5 bases, with 17 bases lying between them. Germline CDR1 reads SGHRS; CDR2 reads YFSETQ.